A single sample gave rise to the 23 T cell receptor beta chains below, sequenced in a study of T cells after yellow fever vaccination. In TCRdb, the 5' RACE reads were re-called with MiXCR into one record per CDR3 protein. Altogether about 320,000 distinct CDR3 sequences are present, 12% being singletons, with the ten largest covering approximately 3.3%. The sample in question was CD4+ T cells sorted from PBMCs, obtained 15 days after the yellow fever booster vaccination. The receptors here all came from a man aged 18-30 years who received the YFV17D yellow fever vaccine.

The J gene is TRBJ2-5, the V gene TRBV2; no definite D call. Germline-derived CDR1 and CDR2 are SNHLY and FYNNEI. This CDR3 has 11 residues. Trimming pared 6 bases from V and 7 bases from J, leaving 9 bases between. The CDR3 coding sequence is TGTGCCAGCAGGGACCGTGGGACCCAGTACTTC. It yields the protein CASRDRGTQYF.

This rearrangement joins TRBV28 to TRBJ2-1, with TRBD1 identical over 9 bases. CDR3 length: 15 amino acids. From germline, CDR1 is MDHEN and CDR2 SYDVKM. The ends lost 5 bases at V and 6 bases at J; junction bases unmatched: 8. Written as DNA, the CDR3 is TGTGCCAGCAGTCGTTATTCGGACAGGGGCAATGAGCAGTTCTTC. It codes for CASSRYSDRGNEQFF.

The table lists this clonotype with many counts. The gene calls are TRBV4-2 and TRBJ2-2; TRBD1 might be the D (5 bases). This CDR3 spans 16 amino acids. Trimming shortened V by 4 bases and J by 1 base, and 13 bases separated the two germline ends. Germline-derived CDR1 and CDR2 are LGHNA and YNFKEQ. DNA of the CDR3: TGTGCCAGCAGCCCTTGGGTGGGGCAGAACACCGGGGAGCTGTTTTTT. Amino acid sequence: CASSPWVGQNTGELFF.

Only a few counts were recorded for this clonotype. This sequence joins TRBV6-5 and TRBJ1-6; D gene unclear. CDR3 length equals 13 residues. The germline V gene encodes CDR1 MNHEY and CDR2 SVGAGI. V lost 1 base and J 6 bases, leaving 4 bases between the germline ends. CDR3 nucleotide sequence: TGTGCCAGCAGTTACTGGGCTAATTCACCCCTCCACTTT. Encoded protein: CASSYWANSPLHF.

This clonotype was seen repeatedly, ten times or more. The germline gene is not matched at one end of the junction; a read error may be the cause. This chain uses TRBV3-1 with TRBJ2-7; D remains ambiguous. The CDR3 totals 18 residues. The germline V gene has CDR1 LGHDT and CDR2 YNNKEL (reference sequence). For the CDR3, the DNA is TGTGCCAGCAGCCAAGATCGATTTGAAGGCAGCATCTCCCACGAGCAGTACTTC. Protein product: CASSQDRFEGSISHEQYF.

This chain uses TRBV4-1 with TRBJ1-2; 12 nucleotides agree with TRBD1. J lost 4 bases, V lost 3 bases, and 9 bases had no gene match. CDR1 and CDR2 from the germline V gene are MGHRA and YSYEKL. This CDR3 region has 17 residues. CDR3 loop: CASSQYRDRGRIYGYTF. DNA for the CDR3: TGCGCCAGCAGCCAGTACCGGGACAGGGGGCGCATCTATGGCTACACCTTC.

This clonotype was found a few times. The chain uses TRBV6-6 and TRBJ2-1; TRBD2 agrees at 14 bases. CDR3 length: 16 amino acids. Germline CDR1 reads MNHNY; CDR2 reads SVGAGI (reference sequence). The V and J ends lost 6 bases and 12 bases, in that order; junction bases with no gene match: 13. In nucleotides, the CDR3 is TGTGCCAGCAGCCCACGAGGACTAGCGGGGGGCGATGCGCAGTTCTTC. This encodes CASSPRGLAGGDAQFF.

This clonotype was counted a few times. The chain links TRBV12-3 or TRBV12-4 to TRBJ2-2; D may correspond to TRBD1 or TRBD2 (5 bases each). Trimming pared 5 bases from V and 3 bases from J, leaving 7 bases between. This CDR3 comprises 13 residues. The CDR3 nucleotides are TGTGCCAGCAGTAGGGACCACACCGGGGAGCTGTTTTTT. Amino acid sequence: CASSRDHTGELFF.

This clonotype was observed at least ten times. The chain joins TRBV7-9 to TRBJ2-7, with TRBD2 as a possible D gene (5 bases). The germline V gene encodes CDR1 SEHNR and CDR2 FQNEAQ (reference sequence). This CDR3 spans 13 amino acids. The V and J ends lost 4 bases and 7 bases respectively, with 14 bases between them. CDR3 DNA sequence: TGTGCCAGCAGCTCATACACGAGAGGGGAGCAGTACGTC. Protein product: CASSSYTRGEQYV.

V gene TRBV19 combines with J gene TRBJ1-1, with D tentatively TRBD1 (5 bases). V lost 6 bases and J lost 0, with 17 bases in between. This CDR3 region has 16 residues. Germline CDR1 LNHDA, CDR2 SQIVND (reference sequence). Here the CDR3 DNA reads TGTGCCAGTAGAGCCCAGGGTTACGGGATGAACACTGAAGCTTTCTTT. Protein: CASRAQGYGMNTEAFF.

The CDR3 nucleotides are TGCAGCGTACAGACAGGGCCGCGCGAAAAACTGTTTTTT. Amino acid sequence: CSVQTGPREKLFF. The V call is TRBV29-1, the J call TRBJ1-4, with TRBD1 identical over 7 bases. The CDR3 extends over 13 amino acids. CDR1 and CDR2 from the germline V gene are SQVTM and ANQGSEA. Trimming took 6 bases from V and 8 from J; bases not matched to a gene: 9.

There are a few counts of this clonotype. J is TRBJ2-5 and V is TRBV18, with D possibly being TRBD2 (6 bases). The CDR3 is 14 amino acids. Germline CDR1 KGHSH, CDR2 LQKENI. The V end was cut by 1 base, the J end by 5 bases, with 11 bases between. CDR3 nucleotide sequence: TGTGCCAGCTCACCACAGTTGGCGGGGGAGACCCAGTACTTC. This encodes CASSPQLAGETQYF.

This clonotype was seen a few times. This rearrangement joins TRBV25-1 to TRBJ1-2; no firm D call. Germline V gene sequence: CDR1 MGHDK, CDR2 SYGVNS. V lost 2 bases and J lost 0, with 22 bases in between. CDR3 length: 19 amino acids. The CDR3 nucleotides are TGTGCCAGCAGTGAAGTTGCCGGGAGACACCAGCGTCCTAACTATGGCTACACCTTC. It specifies CASSEVAGRHQRPNYGYTF.

The chain couples TRBV4-3 to TRBJ2-5, with D uncertain. Germline CDR1 and CDR2: LGHNA and YSLEER. The CDR3 length is 15 residues. Trimming pared 4 bases from V and 4 bases from J, leaving 16 bases between. CDR3 coding DNA: TGCGCCAGCAGCCCCCGAGCAGCGATCTTAGAGACCCAGTACTTC. Translating it yields CASSPRAAILETQYF.

This sequence joins TRBV5-1 and TRBJ2-1; TRBD1 agrees at 9 bases. The germline CDR1 and CDR2 sequences are SGHRS and YFSETQ. V was clipped by 3 bases and J by 8 bases; unmatched bases: 12. The CDR3 is 16 residues long. CDR3 nucleotide sequence: TGCGCCAGCAGCTCCTCCGGGACAGGGTCGTATGATGAGCAGTTCTTC. This codes for CASSSSGTGSYDEQFF. Full variable domain (rest looked up from reference TRBV5-1 and TRBJ2-1): KAGVTQTPRYLIKTRGQQVTLSCSPISGHRSVSWYQQTPGQGLQFLFEYFSETQRNKGNFPGRFSGRQFSNSRSEMNVSTLELGDSALYLCASSSSGTGSYDEQFFGPGTRLTVL.

The chain carries TRBV5-1 and TRBJ2-2, with TRBD1 identical over 7 bases. The CDR3 extends over 15 amino acids. Trimming took 4 bases from V and 3 from J; bases not matched to a gene: 6. Germline CDR1 and CDR2: SGHRS and YFSETQ. This CDR3 is CASSKGQQYTGELFF. CDR3 nucleotide sequence: TGCGCCAGCAGCAAGGGACAGCAGTACACCGGGGAGCTGTTTTTT.

V gene TRBV29-1 combines with J gene TRBJ1-5, with unresolved D. The V and J ends lost 7 bases and 2 bases respectively, with 9 bases between them. The CDR3 loop spans 12 amino acids. CDR1 is SQVTM and CDR2 is ANQGSEA in the germline V gene. The CDR3 coding sequence is TGCAGCGCCGCGGAGGGCAATCAGCCCCAGCATTTT. Its translation is CSAAEGNQPQHF. Together with reference TRBV29-1 and TRBJ1-5, the CDR3 gives the full variable domain: SAVISQKPSRDICQRGTSLTIQCQVDSQVTMMFWYRQQPGQSLTLIATANQGSEATYESGFVIDKFPISRPNLTFSTLTVSNMSPEDSSIYLCSAAEGNQPQHFGDGTRLSIL.

This clonotype was detected a few times. V is TRBV18 and J is TRBJ1-1; unclear D gene. The CDR3 spans 13 residues. The ends were cut back, 6 bases at V and 1 base at J, with 9 bases in the middle. The V gene's germline CDR1 is KGHSH and CDR2 LQKENI. CDR3 bases: TGTGCCAGCTCGCAGGACGCGAACACTGAAGCTTTCTTT. It is translated as CASSQDANTEAFF.

This clonotype has just a few counts. The rearrangement uses TRBV24-1 and TRBJ2-2; 9 nucleotides align to TRBD1. Germline V gives CDR1 KGHDR, CDR2 SFDVKD. This CDR3 contains 17 residues. After removal of 3 bases from V and 1 base from J, the junction contained 5 bases not matched to a gene. CDR3 amino acids: CATSDLPGQGNTGELFF. The CDR3, as DNA: TGTGCCACCAGTGATCTACCGGGACAGGGGAACACCGGGGAGCTGTTTTTT.

This clonotype showed up just a few times. The chain employs TRBV9 and TRBJ1-3; possibly TRBD1 for D (5 bases). The CDR3 has 13 residues. Germline loops: CDR1 SGDLS, CDR2 YYNGEE. The V end lost 6 bases, the J end lost 6 bases, and 13 bases lay between the germline ends. The CDR3 nucleotides read TGTGCCAGCAACGATGGGACTCTAAACACCATATATTTT. Its protein is CASNDGTLNTIYF. Combining the CDR3 with reference TRBV9 and TRBJ1-3 gives the whole variable domain DSGVTQTPKHLITATGQRVTLRCSPRSGDLSVYWYQQSLDQGLQFLIQYYNGEERAKGNILERFSAQQFPDLHSELNLSSLELGDSALYFCASNDGTLNTIYFGEGSWLTVV.

This clonotype was seen a few times. The V and J genes are TRBV6-2 or TRBV6-3 and TRBJ2-3; weak D call: TRBD1 (6 bases). This CDR3 is 13 amino acids long. V was clipped by 10 bases and J by 0 bases, with 11 bases between them. Germline V gene sequence: CDR1 MNHEY, CDR2 SVGEGT. CDR3 DNA: TGTGCCATAGGGGGATCCAGCACAGATACGCAGTATTTT. Amino acids: CAIGGSSTDTQYF.

The chain is built from TRBV25-1 and TRBJ1-5; possible D gene TRBD1, 6 bases. Germline lookup yields CDR1 MGHDK and CDR2 SYGVNS. CDR3 length: 14 amino acids. Between the trimmed V and J ends, which lost 4 bases and 7 bases, there was a span of 14 bases. CDR3: CASSAGGGWQPQHF. The CDR3 nucleotides are TGTGCCAGCAGTGCCGGAGGGGGATGGCAGCCCCAGCATTTT.

This clonotype was counted a few times. This chain connects TRBV7-8 to TRBJ1-5, with D unresolved. V lost 2 bases and J lost 3, with 14 bases in between. This CDR3 spans 16 amino acids. Germline-derived CDR1 and CDR2 are SGHVS and FQNEAQ. CDR3 residues: CASSLSVLVINQPQHF. In nucleotides, the CDR3 is TGTGCCAGCAGCTTATCTGTCCTAGTAATCAATCAGCCCCAGCATTTT.